These 6 T cell receptor beta chains share one sample of origin, sequenced in a study of T cells in women clearing cervical HPV infection listed by TCRdb under 2018. The protocol used for the library was the immunoSEQ multiplex PCR assay. Imported from immuneACCESS, the table was reduced by TCRdb to in-frame sequences with V and J called. These copies leave out some clones; in studies compared against another copy, an unresolved V gene accounts for under half, and the cause of the remainder is not known. This sample's table carries tens of thousands of clones. Clones ranked in the top ten supply 2.5% to 3.5% of the sample. Sequencing was performed on blood buffy coat. These TCRs come from a woman aged 18 to 75 with a cervical HPV16 infection that either progressed to CIN3+ or cleared (not recorded which).

Remarks on this clone: The read ends 3 residues shy of where the CDR3 ends; the end is completed using the germline J gene. The chain employs TRBV7-3 and TRBJ2-3; weak D call: TRBD2 (5 bases). With 2 bases removed from V and 4 bases from J, the gap between germline ends came to 10 bases. Germline V gives CDR1 SGHTA, CDR2 FQGTGA. This CDR3 contains 14 residues. The DNA read from the CDR3 is TGTGCCAGCAGCTTAGGTGGACTCCCAGATACG. Its protein product is CASSLGGLPDT. The full-length CDR3 reads as CASSLGGLPDTQYF.

Comment on this clone: The CDR3 end is not reached by the read, which stops 3 residues before it; the germline J gene fills it in. The rearrangement links TRBV20-1 to TRBJ1-5, with TRBD1 matching over 8 bases. This CDR3 is 15 amino acids long. From germline, CDR1 is DFQATT and CDR2 SNEGSKA (reference sequence). J was trimmed by 5 bases and V by 5 bases; bases with no gene match: 11. CDR3 loop: CSAPNLDRGYQPQHF. Partial CDR3 DNA: TGCAGTGCTCCGAATCTAGACAGGGGATATCAGCCC.

CDR3 protein: CASSLPPWNTEAFF. The CDR3 bases that were read are TGTGCCAGCAGCTTACCCCCATGGAACACTGAA. The chain couples TRBV7-8 to TRBJ1-1; the D is unclear. Read coverage stops 3 residues before the CDR3 terminus; the germline J gene supplies the remainder. The ends were cut back, 2 bases at V and 1 base at J, with 8 bases in the middle. The germline V gene has CDR1 SGHVS and CDR2 FQNEAQ. This CDR3 spans 14 amino acids.

Comments on this clone: The read terminates 3 residues ahead of where the CDR3 ends, so the germline J gene completes it. This chain joins TRBV7-8 and TRBJ2-3; the match to TRBD2 covers 11 bases. The V and J ends lost 3 bases and 7 bases, in that order; junction bases with no gene match: 9. Looked up from germline, CDR1 is SGHVS and CDR2 is FQNEAQ. CDR3 length: 16 residues. CDR3 bases read: TGTGCCAGCAGCTTCCGCCCCCTAGCGGGGGGTCATACG. Translating it yields CASSFRPLAGGHT. The CDR3, in full, reads CASSFRPLAGGHTQYF.

To note about this clone: The read terminates 3 residues ahead of where the CDR3 ends, so the germline J gene completes it. The V gene is TRBV5-1, the J gene TRBJ1-2; D gene unclear. The germline V and J ends were trimmed by 0 bases and 2 bases, with 5 bases remaining between them. The germline V gene has CDR1 SGHRS and CDR2 YFSETQ. There are 13 residues in the CDR3. CDR3 residues: CASSLGLNYGYTF. CDR3 bases read: TGCGCCAGCAGCTTGGGGCTGAACTATGGC. The full variable domain, its missing parts supplied by reference TRBV5-1 and TRBJ1-2, is KAGVTQTPRYLIKTRGQQVTLSCSPISGHRSVSWYQQTPGQGLQFLFEYFSETQRNKGNFPGRFSGRQFSNSRSEMNVSTLELGDSALYLCASSLGLNYGYTFGSGTRLTVV.

As for this clone: At one of its ends the junction is not consistent with the germline gene, which may arise from a read error. From the germline J gene comes the end of the CDR3, since the read stops 3 residues before it. The sample contains more than one DNA sequence encoding this CDR3. This chain connects TRBV29-1 to TRBJ2-2; perhaps TRBD2 as D (6 bases). Germline V gene data show CDR1 as SQVTM and CDR2 as ANQGSEA. CDR3 length equals 13 residues. The sequenced CDR3 bases are TGCAGCGTTAACGGGGGTTGGACCGGAGAG. The encoded protein is CSVNGGWTGE. The full CDR3 is CSVNGGWTGELFF.